The 21 T cell receptor beta chains reported below all come from one sample, sequenced in a study of shared clonotypes between healthy human individuals. TCRdb keeps only in-frame clones here, not all; method: immunoSEQ multiplex PCR. The sample has around 2,000,000 clones, 90% to 95% seen once; the top ten hold 0.13%. The sample was naive CD4+ T cells sorted from blood. Subset here: CD45RA+ positively selected. These receptors originate from a man aged 18 to 35 in good health.

CDR3 bases: TGTGCCAGCAGCGCAACTAGCGGGGGAACTTACGAGCAGTACTTC. This codes for CASSATSGGTYEQYF. The chain links TRBV7-2 to TRBJ2-7; 11 bases are a match to TRBD2. CDR1 SGHTA and CDR2 FQGNSA come from the germline V gene. J gave up 4 bases and V 5 bases, and 7 bases lay outside the gene matches. The length of the CDR3 is 15 residues.

V gene TRBV5-1 combines with J gene TRBJ2-7; no clear D. The CDR3 totals 15 residues. Trimming pared 5 bases from V and 2 bases from J, leaving 17 bases between. CDR1 and CDR2 from the germline V gene are SGHRS and YFSETQ. CDR3 residues: CASSPSGSSPYEQYF. In nucleotides, the CDR3 is TGCGCCAGCAGTCCCTCCGGCTCCAGCCCCTACGAGCAGTACTTC.

The CDR3 region is CASSFVGQAFGTDTQYF. The CDR3 DNA is TGTGCCAGCAGCTTTGTAGGACAGGCGTTTGGCACAGATACGCAGTATTTT. This chain uses TRBV7-9 with TRBJ2-3; TRBD1 agrees at 7 bases. The CDR3 extends over 17 amino acids. V was clipped by 3 bases and J by 1 base; unmatched bases: 10. The germline V gene encodes CDR1 SEHNR and CDR2 FQNEAQ (reference sequence). The whole variable domain, remainder taken from reference TRBV7-9 and TRBJ2-3, is DTGVSQNPRHKITKRGQNVTFRCDPISEHNRLYWYRQTLGQGPEFLTYFQNEAQLEKSRLLSDRFSAERPKGSFSTLEIQRTEQGDSAMYLCASSFVGQAFGTDTQYFGPGTRLTVL.

This clone has a single count. V and J are TRBV27 and TRBJ1-2; D possibly corresponds to TRBD1 (5 bases). The CDR3 consists of 13 residues. Trimming removed 5 bases from V and 1 base from J, with 8 bases in between. Germline lookup yields CDR1 MNHEY and CDR2 SMNVEV (reference sequence). The CDR3 DNA follows: TGTGCCAGCAGTCCTGACAGTAACTATGGCTACACCTTC. It codes for CASSPDSNYGYTF.

The chain is built from TRBV6-1 and TRBJ1-5, with 10 bases that match TRBD1. The V and J ends lost 3 bases and 2 bases, in that order; junction bases with no gene match: 4. The CDR3 sequence is 16 residues long. Germline CDR1 MNHNS, CDR2 SASEGT. As DNA, the CDR3 is TGTGCCAGCAGTGACGGGACAGGGGTAGGCAATCAGCCCCAGCATTTT. Encoded protein: CASSDGTGVGNQPQHF.

The rearrangement joins TRBV12-5 to TRBJ2-7; the D gene is possibly TRBD2 (5 bases). The CDR3 spans 14 residues. The V end was cut by 6 bases, the J end by 3 bases, with 15 bases between. From germline, CDR1 is LGHNT and CDR2 FRNRAP. CDR3 sequence (DNA): TGTGCTAGTGGACCACGGAGCGGAAGCTACGAGCAGTACTTC. It codes for CASGPRSGSYEQYF.

This sequence joins TRBV4-3 and TRBJ1-2; D may be TRBD1 (5 bases). Trimming took off 0 bases at V and 4 bases at J, with 21 bases between the two ends. The CDR3 totals 18 residues. From germline, CDR1 is LGHNA and CDR2 YSLEER. The CDR3 spells CASSQEPGWGRHLYGYTF. CDR3 DNA sequence: TGCGCCAGCAGCCAAGAACCCGGTTGGGGCCGCCACCTCTATGGCTACACCTTC.

The rearrangement uses TRBV7-9 and TRBJ2-5; TRBD2 might be the D (7 bases). In germline, CDR1 is SEHNR, CDR2 FQNEAQ (reference sequence). This CDR3 has 15 residues. Trimming removed 3 bases at V and 4 bases at J, with 15 bases between. This chain's CDR3 is CASSFGGLVVETQYF. CDR3 nucleotide sequence: TGTGCCAGCAGCTTCGGGGGGCTAGTCGTAGAGACCCAGTACTTC.

The genes are TRBV4-2 and TRBJ2-7; TRBD2 matches at 7 bases. This CDR3 is 17 amino acids long. The V gene end was trimmed by 0 bases and the J gene end by 7 bases; junction bases not matched to a gene: 15. In germline, CDR1 is LGHNA, CDR2 YNFKEQ. The CDR3 bases are TGTGCCAGCAGCCAAGAAGGTGGCGGGGGTACCCCGGGGGAGCAGTACTTC. This sequence encodes CASSQEGGGGTPGEQYF.

The chain combines TRBV11-2 with TRBJ2-1, with TRBD2 matching over 11 bases. This CDR3 is 15 amino acids long. Germline values: CDR1 SGHAT, CDR2 FQNNGV. V was pared by 2 bases and J by 6 bases, with 3 bases of the junction left unmatched. The CDR3 sequence is CASSLIAGGRNEQFF. The CDR3 DNA is TGTGCCAGCAGCTTAATAGCGGGGGGGCGCAATGAGCAGTTCTTC.

With regard to this clone: Within the sample, other DNA sequences also encode this same CDR3. This sequence joins TRBV9 and TRBJ2-3, with 7 bases identical to TRBD2. CDR1 and CDR2 from the germline V gene are SGDLS and YYNGEE. With V trimmed by 0 bases and J by 2 bases, 6 bases remained unmatched. The CDR3 loop spans 16 amino acids. In DNA form, the CDR3 reads TGTGCCAGCAGCGTAGAGGCTAGCGGAGCCACAGATACGCAGTATTTT. This translates into CASSVEASGATDTQYF.

V is TRBV4-3 and J is TRBJ2-4; 8 nucleotides line up with TRBD2. V gave up 4 bases and J gave up 5 bases; unmatched junction bases: 4. The CDR3 consists of 14 residues. Germline loops: CDR1 LGHNA, CDR2 YSLEER. In nucleotides, the CDR3 is TGCGCCAGCAGCCCGGCGGGACTAGAAAACATTCAGTACTTC. Amino acids: CASSPAGLENIQYF.

The V and J genes are TRBV2 and TRBJ1-2; D uncertain. V lost 4 bases and J 1 base, leaving 7 bases between the germline ends. CDR1 SNHLY and CDR2 FYNNEI come from the germline V gene. This CDR3 is built from 13 residues. CDR3 in DNA: TGTGCCAGCAGTGGGCTCAGTAACTATGGCTACACCTTC. Translating gives CASSGLSNYGYTF.

The chain combines TRBV9 with TRBJ1-6; TRBD1 might be the D (5 bases). The CDR3 is 15 residues long. Trimming stripped 0 bases from V and 5 bases from J, with 9 bases between. CDR1 SGDLS and CDR2 YYNGEE come from the germline V gene. This CDR3 is CASSVEGLNNSPLHF. For the CDR3, the DNA is TGTGCCAGCAGCGTAGAGGGGTTAAATAATTCACCCCTCCACTTT.

This sequence joins TRBV18 and TRBJ2-7, with 12 positions matching TRBD1. Losses at the gene ends were 7 bases for V and 1 base for J; bases not matched to a gene: 5. The CDR3 is 15 amino acids. From germline, CDR1 is KGHSH and CDR2 LQKENI. CDR3: CASLKGQGASYEQYF. The DNA for the CDR3 is TGTGCCAGCTTAAAGGGACAGGGGGCGTCCTACGAGCAGTACTTC.

V usage is TRBV25-1 and J usage is TRBJ2-7, with D perhaps matching TRBD1 or TRBD2 (5 bases each). Trimming cost V 3 bases and J 3 bases, with 18 bases left between them. The CDR3 is 16 residues long. CDR1 is MGHDK and CDR2 is SYGVNS in the germline V gene. The CDR3 nucleotides read TGTGCCAGCAGTGACTCTGGGGGAGTTGAGATCTACGAGCAGTACTTC. Its protein is CASSDSGGVEIYEQYF.

The gene calls are TRBV5-6 and TRBJ2-1; D is perhaps TRBD2 (6 bases). Deletions cut 4 bases from V and 4 bases from J, with 12 bases between. Per the germline V gene, CDR1 is SGHDT and CDR2 is YYEEEE. The CDR3 extends over 14 amino acids. Written as DNA, the CDR3 is TGTGCCAGCAGCCCAATAGCGGAGTACAATGAGCAGTTCTTC. Translation gives CASSPIAEYNEQFF.

This chain links TRBV6-5 with TRBJ1-2; D gene unclear. The CDR3 covers 11 residues. V was shortened by 11 bases and J by 8 bases, with 15 bases between the two germline ends. CDR1 MNHEY and CDR2 SVGAGI come from the germline V gene. The CDR3 here is CAVRVLGGYTF. The CDR3, as DNA: TGTGCCGTCAGAGTCCTTGGCGGCTACACCTTC.

The chain has TRBV29-1 and TRBJ1-4; TRBD1 aligns across 7 bases. The V gene end was trimmed by 3 bases and the J gene end by 7 bases; junction bases not matched to a gene: 5. CDR3 length: 13 amino acids. Germline V gives CDR1 SQVTM, CDR2 ANQGSEA. CDR3 sequence (DNA): TGCAGCGTTGAGGCCAGGGGGTCTGAAAAACTGTTTTTT. Residues: CSVEARGSEKLFF.

The rearrangement links TRBV11-2 to TRBJ1-2, with no clear D. V lost 4 bases to trimming and J lost 4 bases, with 13 bases between them. The CDR3 extends over 14 amino acids. Germline V gene lookup returns CDR1 SGHAT and CDR2 FQNNGV. CDR3 coding DNA: TGTGCCAGCAGCTCCCTAAGGTCAGCCTATGGCTACACCTTC. Translating gives CASSSLRSAYGYTF.

This clone was observed once. V and J are TRBV10-1 and TRBJ1-6; 8 bases map to TRBD1. In germline, CDR1 is WNHNN, CDR2 SYGVQD (reference sequence). The junction had 8 bases not matched to a gene; V was cut back by 6 bases and J by 7 bases. This CDR3 contains 15 residues. The CDR3 coding sequence is TGCGCCAGCAGCCGGGACAGGATGGGAAATTCACCCCTCCACTTT. It is translated as CASSRDRMGNSPLHF.